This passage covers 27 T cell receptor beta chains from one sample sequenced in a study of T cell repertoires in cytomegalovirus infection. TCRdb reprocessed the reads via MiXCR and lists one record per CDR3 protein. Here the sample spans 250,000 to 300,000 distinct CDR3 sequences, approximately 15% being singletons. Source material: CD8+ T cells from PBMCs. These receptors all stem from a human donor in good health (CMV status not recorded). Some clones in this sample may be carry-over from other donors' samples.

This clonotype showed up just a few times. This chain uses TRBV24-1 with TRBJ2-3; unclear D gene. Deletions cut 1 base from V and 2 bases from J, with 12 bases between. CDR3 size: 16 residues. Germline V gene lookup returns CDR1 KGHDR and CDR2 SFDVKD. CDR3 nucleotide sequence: TGTGCCACCAGTGATTTTTCGGACGGATACACAGATACGCAGTATTTT. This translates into CATSDFSDGYTDTQYF.

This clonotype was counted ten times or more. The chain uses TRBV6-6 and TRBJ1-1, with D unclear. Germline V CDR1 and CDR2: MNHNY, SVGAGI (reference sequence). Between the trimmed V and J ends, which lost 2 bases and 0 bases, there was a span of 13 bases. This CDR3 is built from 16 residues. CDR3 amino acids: CASSYPRTELNTEAFF. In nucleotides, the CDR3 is TGTGCCAGCAGTTACCCAAGGACGGAATTGAACACTGAAGCTTTCTTT.

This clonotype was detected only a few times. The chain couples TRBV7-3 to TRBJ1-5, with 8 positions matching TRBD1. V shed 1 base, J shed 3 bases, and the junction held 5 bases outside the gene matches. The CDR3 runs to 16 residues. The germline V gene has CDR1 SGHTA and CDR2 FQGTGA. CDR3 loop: CASSLKGTGYNQPQHF. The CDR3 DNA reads TGTGCCAGCAGCTTAAAAGGGACAGGATACAATCAGCCCCAGCATTTT.

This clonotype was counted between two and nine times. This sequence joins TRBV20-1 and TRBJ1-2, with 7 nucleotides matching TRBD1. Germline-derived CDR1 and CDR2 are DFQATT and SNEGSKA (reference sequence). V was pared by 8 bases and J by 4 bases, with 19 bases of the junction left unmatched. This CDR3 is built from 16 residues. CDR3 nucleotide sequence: TGCAGTACTTATGGCTACCGGGACAGCCTACGCTATGGCTACACCTTC. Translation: CSTYGYRDSLRYGYTF.

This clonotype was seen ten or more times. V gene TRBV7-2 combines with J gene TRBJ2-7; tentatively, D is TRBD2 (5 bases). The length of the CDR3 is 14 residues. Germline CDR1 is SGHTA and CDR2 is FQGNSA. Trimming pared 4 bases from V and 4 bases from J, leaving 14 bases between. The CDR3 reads CASSSPDYRYEQYF. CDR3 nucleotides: TGTGCCAGCAGCTCACCTGACTATCGGTACGAGCAGTACTTC.

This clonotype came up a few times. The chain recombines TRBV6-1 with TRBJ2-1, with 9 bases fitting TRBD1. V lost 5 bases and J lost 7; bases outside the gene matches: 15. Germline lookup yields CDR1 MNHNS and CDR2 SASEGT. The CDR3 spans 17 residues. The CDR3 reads CASSIPGTGIQENEQFF. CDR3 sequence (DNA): TGTGCCAGCAGTATACCTGGGACAGGGATCCAGGAGAATGAGCAGTTCTTC.

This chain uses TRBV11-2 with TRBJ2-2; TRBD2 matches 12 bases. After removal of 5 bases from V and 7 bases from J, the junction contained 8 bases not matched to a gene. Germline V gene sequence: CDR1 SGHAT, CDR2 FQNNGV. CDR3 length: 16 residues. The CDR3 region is CASSTRLAGAIGELFF. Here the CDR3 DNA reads TGTGCCAGCAGCACCCGACTAGCGGGGGCGATCGGGGAGCTGTTTTTT.

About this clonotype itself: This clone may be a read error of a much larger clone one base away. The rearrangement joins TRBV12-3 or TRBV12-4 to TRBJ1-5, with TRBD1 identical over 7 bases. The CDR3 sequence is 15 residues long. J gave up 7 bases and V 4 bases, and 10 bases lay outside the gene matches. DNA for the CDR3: TGTGCCAGCAGTTCATCGAGGGGGCTGGGACAGCCCCAGCATTTT. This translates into CASSSSRGLGQPQHF.

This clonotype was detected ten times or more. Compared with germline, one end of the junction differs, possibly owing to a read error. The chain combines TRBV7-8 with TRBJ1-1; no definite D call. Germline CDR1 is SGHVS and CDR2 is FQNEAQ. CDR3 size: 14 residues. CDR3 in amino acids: CASRFGPRNTEAFF. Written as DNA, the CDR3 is TGTGCCAGCCGCTTTGGACCCCGGAACACTGAAGCTTTCTTT.

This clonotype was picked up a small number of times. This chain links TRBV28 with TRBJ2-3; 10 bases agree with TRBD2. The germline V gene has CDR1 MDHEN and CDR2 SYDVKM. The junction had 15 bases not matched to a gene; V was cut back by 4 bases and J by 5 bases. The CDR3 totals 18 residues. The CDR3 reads CASSSDLLLLAGRDTQYF. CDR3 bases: TGTGCCAGCAGTTCCGATCTCTTACTACTAGCGGGGCGAGATACGCAGTATTTT. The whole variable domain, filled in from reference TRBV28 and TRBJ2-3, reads DVKVTQSSRYLVKRTGEKVFLECVQDMDHENMFWYRQDPGLGLRLIYFSYDVKMKEKGDIPEGYSVSREKKERFSLILESASTNQTSMYLCASSSDLLLLAGRDTQYFGPGTRLTVL.

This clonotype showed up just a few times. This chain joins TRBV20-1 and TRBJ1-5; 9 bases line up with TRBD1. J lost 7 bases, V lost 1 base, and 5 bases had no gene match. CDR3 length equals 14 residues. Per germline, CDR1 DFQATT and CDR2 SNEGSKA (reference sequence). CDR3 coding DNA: TGCAGTGCTAGAGCTGGGACAGGGTGGCAGCCCCAGCATTTT. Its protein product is CSARAGTGWQPQHF.

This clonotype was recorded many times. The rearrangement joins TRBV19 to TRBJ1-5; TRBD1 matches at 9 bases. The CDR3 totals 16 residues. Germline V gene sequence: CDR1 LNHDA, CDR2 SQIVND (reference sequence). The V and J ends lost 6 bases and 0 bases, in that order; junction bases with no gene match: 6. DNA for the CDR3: TGTGCCAGTAGCGCTCCGGGACAGGGTAGCAATCAGCCCCAGCATTTT. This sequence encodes CASSAPGQGSNQPQHF.

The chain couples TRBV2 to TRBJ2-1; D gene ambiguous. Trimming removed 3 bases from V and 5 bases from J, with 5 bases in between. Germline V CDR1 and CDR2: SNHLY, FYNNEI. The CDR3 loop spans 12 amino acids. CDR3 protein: CASSDSNNEQFF. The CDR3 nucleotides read TGTGCCAGCAGTGACAGTAACAATGAGCAGTTCTTC.

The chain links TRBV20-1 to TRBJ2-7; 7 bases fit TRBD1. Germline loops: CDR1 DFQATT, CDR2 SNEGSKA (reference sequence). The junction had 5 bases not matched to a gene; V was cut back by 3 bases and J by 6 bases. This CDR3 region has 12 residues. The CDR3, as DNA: TGCAGTGCTAGCCGAGACAGGGCCGAGCAGTACTTC. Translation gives CSASRDRAEQYF.

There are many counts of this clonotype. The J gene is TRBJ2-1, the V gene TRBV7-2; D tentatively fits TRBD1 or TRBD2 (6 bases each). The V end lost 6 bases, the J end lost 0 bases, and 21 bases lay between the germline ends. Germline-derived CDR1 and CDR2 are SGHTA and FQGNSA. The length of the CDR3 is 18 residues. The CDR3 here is CASRQMGGPPSSYNEQFF. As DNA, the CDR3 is TGTGCCAGCAGGCAAATGGGGGGCCCCCCAAGCTCCTACAATGAGCAGTTCTTC.

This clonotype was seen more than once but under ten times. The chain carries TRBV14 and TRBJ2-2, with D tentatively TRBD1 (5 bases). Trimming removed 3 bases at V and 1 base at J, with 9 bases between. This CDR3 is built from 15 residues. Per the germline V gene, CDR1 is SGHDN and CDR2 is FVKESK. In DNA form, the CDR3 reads TGTGCCAGCAGCCAGAGGACACTGAACACCGGGGAGCTGTTTTTT. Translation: CASSQRTLNTGELFF.

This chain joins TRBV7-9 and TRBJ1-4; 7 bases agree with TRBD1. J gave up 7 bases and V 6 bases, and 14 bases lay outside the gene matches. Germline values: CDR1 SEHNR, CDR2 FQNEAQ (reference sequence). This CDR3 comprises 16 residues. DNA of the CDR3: TGTGCCAGCAGTTCTAAGGGGGACAGTCGAGCTGAAAAACTGTTTTTT. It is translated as CASSSKGDSRAEKLFF.

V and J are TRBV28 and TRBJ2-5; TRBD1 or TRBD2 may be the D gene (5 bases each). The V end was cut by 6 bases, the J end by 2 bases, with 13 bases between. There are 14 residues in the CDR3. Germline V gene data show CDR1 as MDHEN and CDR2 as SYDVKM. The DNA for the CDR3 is TGTGCCAGCAGCGCGAGGGGCCGGCAAGAGACCCAGTACTTC. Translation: CASSARGRQETQYF.

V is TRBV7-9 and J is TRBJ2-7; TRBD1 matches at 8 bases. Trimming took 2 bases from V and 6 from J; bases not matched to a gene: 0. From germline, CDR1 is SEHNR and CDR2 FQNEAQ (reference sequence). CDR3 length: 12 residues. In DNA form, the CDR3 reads TGTGCCAGCAGCTTACAGGGGGCCGAGCAGTACTTC. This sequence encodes CASSLQGAEQYF.

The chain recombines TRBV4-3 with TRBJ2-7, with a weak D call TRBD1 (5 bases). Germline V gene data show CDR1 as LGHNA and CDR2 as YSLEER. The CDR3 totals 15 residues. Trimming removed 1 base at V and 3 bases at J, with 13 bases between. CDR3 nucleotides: TGCGCCAGCAGCCAAGGGAATGCAGGGATCTACGAGCAGTACTTC. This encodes CASSQGNAGIYEQYF.

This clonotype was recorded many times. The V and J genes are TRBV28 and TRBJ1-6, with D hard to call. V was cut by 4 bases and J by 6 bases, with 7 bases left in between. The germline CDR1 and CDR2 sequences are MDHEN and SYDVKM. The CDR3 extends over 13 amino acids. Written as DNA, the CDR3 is TGTGCCAGCAGTTCGACCCTTAATTCACCCCTCCACTTT. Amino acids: CASSSTLNSPLHF. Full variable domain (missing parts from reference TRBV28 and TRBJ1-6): DVKVTQSSRYLVKRTGEKVFLECVQDMDHENMFWYRQDPGLGLRLIYFSYDVKMKEKGDIPEGYSVSREKKERFSLILESASTNQTSMYLCASSSTLNSPLHFGNGTRLTVT.

This CDR3 is CSASSPKYEKLFF. As DNA, the CDR3 is TGCAGTGCTAGTTCCCCGAAATATGAAAAACTGTTTTTT. This chain connects TRBV20-1 to TRBJ1-4; D remains unclear. Germline CDR1 reads DFQATT; CDR2 reads SNEGSKA (reference sequence). The ends were cut back, 3 bases at V and 6 bases at J, with 11 bases in the middle. The CDR3 runs 13 residues.

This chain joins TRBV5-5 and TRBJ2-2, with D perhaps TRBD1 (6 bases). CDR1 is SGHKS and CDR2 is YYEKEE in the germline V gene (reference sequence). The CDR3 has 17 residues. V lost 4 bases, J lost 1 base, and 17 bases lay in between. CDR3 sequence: CASSPLGQTKNTGELFF. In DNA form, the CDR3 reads TGTGCCAGCAGCCCATTAGGACAGACAAAGAACACCGGGGAGCTGTTTTTT.

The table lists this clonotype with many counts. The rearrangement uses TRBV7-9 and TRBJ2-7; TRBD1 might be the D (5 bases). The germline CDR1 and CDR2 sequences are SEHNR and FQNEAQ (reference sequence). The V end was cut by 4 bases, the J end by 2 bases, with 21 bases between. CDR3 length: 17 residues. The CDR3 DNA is TGTGCCAGCAGCTCGCTAGATGTGACAGAAGTCCCCTACGAGCAGTACTTC. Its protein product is CASSSLDVTEVPYEQYF.

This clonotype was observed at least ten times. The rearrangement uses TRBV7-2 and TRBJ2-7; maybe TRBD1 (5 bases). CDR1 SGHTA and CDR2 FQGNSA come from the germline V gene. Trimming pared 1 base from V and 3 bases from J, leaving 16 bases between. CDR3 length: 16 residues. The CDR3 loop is CASSLEARVWGYEQYF. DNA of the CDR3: TGTGCCAGCAGCTTAGAGGCCAGGGTGTGGGGCTACGAGCAGTACTTC.

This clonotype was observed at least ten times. The CDR3, as DNA: TGTGCCAGCAGCCCAAGGGGACAGGGGGGACCGAACACTGAAGCTTTCTTT. Translation gives CASSPRGQGGPNTEAFF. The rearrangement uses TRBV4-2 and TRBJ1-1, with TRBD1 matching 11 bases. The CDR3 totals 17 residues. The V gene's germline CDR1 is LGHNA and CDR2 YNFKEQ. The trim removed 4 bases at V and 1 base at J, leaving 8 bases unmatched.

The CDR3 region is CASVAKSPSRTDTQYF. The CDR3 DNA follows: TGCGCCAGCGTTGCCAAAAGTCCTTCTAGGACAGATACGCAGTATTTT. The chain links TRBV23-1 to TRBJ2-3; D gene unclear. TRBV23-1 is an ORF for which the function is uncertain. This CDR3 is built from 16 residues. V shed 8 bases and J shed 3 bases, with 21 bases lying between them.